This T cell receptor beta chain emerged from a study of T cells in Graves' hyperthyroidism and ophthalmopathy. Notes on the study in general: Ophthalmopathy and stable hyperthyroidism were told apart by a 13 V-J model.

The CDR3 runs to 13 residues. V shed 6 bases, J shed 2 bases, and the junction held 7 bases outside the gene matches. Germline lookup yields CDR1 SQVTM and CDR2 ANQGSEA. This clonotype was observed at least ten times. Antigen specificity is unknown. The investigators amplified TCR beta CDR3 regions from RNA transcripts. The TCR CDR3 was amplified in a first-round RT-PCR using the HTBI primer set. TCRdb processed the multiplex PCR reads anew with MiXCR; each CDR3 protein has one entry. The data show 500,000 to 600,000 distinct CDR3 sequences, around 42% seen once. Newly diagnosed hyperthyroidism, duration under 2 months, in patients aged 18 to 65.

V gene TRBV29-1 combines with J gene TRBJ2-7; 7 bases are a match to TRBD2. The sequencing sample was made of peripheral blood or thyroid tissue (not recorded which). This receptor was identified in a woman younger than 30 with Graves' hyperthyroidism. In nucleotides, the CDR3 is TGCAGCGTGGAGCGGGACGAACCCTACGAGCAGTACTTC. Translated: CSVERDEPYEQYF.